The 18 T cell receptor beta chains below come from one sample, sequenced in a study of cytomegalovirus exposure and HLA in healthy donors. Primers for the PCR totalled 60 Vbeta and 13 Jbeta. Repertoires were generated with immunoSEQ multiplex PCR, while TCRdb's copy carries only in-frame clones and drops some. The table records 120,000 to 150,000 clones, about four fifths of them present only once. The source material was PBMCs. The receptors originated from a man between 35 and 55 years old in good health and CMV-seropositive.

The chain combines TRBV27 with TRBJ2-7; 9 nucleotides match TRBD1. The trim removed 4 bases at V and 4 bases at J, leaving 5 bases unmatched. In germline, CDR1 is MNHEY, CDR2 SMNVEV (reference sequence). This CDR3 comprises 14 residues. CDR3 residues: CASSSHGQGYEQYF. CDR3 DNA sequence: TGTGCCAGCAGTTCCCACGGACAGGGGTACGAGCAGTACTTC.

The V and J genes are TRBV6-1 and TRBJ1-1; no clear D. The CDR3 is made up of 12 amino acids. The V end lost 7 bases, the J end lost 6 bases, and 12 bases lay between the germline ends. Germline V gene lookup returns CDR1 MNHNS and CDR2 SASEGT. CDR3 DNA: TGTGCCAGCATCGCCCATACACCTGAAGCTTTCTTT. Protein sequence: CASIAHTPEAFF.

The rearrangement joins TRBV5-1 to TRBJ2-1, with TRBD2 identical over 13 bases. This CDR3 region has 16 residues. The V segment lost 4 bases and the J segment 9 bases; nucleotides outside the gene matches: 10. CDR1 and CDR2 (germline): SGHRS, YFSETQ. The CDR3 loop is CASSPSSLAGGSEQFF. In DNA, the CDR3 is TGCGCCAGCAGCCCATCCTCACTAGCGGGGGGGAGTGAGCAGTTCTTC.

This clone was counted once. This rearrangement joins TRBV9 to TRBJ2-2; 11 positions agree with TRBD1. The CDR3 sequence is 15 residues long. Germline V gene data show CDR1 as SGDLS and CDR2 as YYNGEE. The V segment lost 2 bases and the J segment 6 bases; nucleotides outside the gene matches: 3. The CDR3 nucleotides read TGTGCCAGCAGCGTGGGACAGGGGGAGGCCGGGGAGCTGTTTTTT. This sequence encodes CASSVGQGEAGELFF.

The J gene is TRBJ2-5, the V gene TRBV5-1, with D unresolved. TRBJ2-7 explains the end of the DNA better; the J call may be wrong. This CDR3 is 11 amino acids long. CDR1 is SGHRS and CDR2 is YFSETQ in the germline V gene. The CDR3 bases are TGCGCCAGCAGCTCACACTACGAGCAGTACTTC. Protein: CASSSHYEQYF.

This CDR3 is CASSQGTELAYEQYF. CDR3 DNA sequence: TGCGCCAGCAGCCAAGGGACAGAGCTGGCCTACGAGCAGTACTTC. The chain is built from TRBV4-3 and TRBJ2-7; maybe TRBD1 (6 bases). Trimming left V 1 base short and J 2 bases short, with 12 bases between. The germline V gene encodes CDR1 LGHNA and CDR2 YSLEER. The CDR3 is made up of 15 amino acids.

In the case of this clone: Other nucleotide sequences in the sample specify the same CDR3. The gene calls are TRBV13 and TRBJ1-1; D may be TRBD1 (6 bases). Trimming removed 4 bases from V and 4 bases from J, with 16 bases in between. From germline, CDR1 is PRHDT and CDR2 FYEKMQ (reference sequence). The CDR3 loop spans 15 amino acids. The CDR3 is CASSSQGAMGTEAFF. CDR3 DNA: TGTGCCAGCAGCTCACAGGGAGCCATGGGCACTGAAGCTTTCTTT.

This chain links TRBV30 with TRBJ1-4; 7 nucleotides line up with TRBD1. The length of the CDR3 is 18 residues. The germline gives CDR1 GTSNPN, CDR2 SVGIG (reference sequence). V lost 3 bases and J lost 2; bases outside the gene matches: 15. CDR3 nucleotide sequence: TGTGCCTGGAGGGGAAGGGGAAGACCGGGACAGACTAATGAAAAACTGTTTTTT. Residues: CAWRGRGRPGQTNEKLFF.

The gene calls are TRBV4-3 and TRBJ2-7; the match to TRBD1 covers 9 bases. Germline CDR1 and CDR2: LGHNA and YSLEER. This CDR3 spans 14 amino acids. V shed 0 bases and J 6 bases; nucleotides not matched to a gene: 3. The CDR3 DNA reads TGCGCCAGCAGCCAAGATAACAGGGGGCTCGAGCAGTACTTC. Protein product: CASSQDNRGLEQYF.

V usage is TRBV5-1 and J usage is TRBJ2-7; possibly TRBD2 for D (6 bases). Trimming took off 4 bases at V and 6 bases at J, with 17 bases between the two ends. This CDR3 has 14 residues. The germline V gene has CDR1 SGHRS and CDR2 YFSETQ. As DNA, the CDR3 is TGCGCCAGCAGCCCGCAGAGTCTAGCGTCCGAGCAGTACTTC. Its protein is CASSPQSLASEQYF.

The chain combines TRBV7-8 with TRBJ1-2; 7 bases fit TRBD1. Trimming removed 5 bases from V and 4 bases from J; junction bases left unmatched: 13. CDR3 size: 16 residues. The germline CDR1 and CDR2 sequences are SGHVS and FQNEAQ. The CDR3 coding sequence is TGTGCCAGCAGCCATGCCGCCGGGACAGCCGCCTATGGCTACACCTTC. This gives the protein CASSHAAGTAAYGYTF.

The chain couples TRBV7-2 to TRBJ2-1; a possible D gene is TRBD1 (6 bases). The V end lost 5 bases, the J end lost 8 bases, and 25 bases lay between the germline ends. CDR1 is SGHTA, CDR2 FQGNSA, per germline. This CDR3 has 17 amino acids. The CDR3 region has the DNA TGTGCCAGCAGCCGGAGGACAGACCTCTACCACATCGATGAGCAGTTCTTC. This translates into CASSRRTDLYHIDEQFF.

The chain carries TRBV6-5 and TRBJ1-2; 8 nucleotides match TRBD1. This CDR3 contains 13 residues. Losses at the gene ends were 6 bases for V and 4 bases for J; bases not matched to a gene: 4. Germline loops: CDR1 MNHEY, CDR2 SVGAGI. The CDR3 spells CASRRTGSYGYTF. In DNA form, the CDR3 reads TGTGCCAGCAGGAGGACAGGGAGCTATGGCTACACCTTC.

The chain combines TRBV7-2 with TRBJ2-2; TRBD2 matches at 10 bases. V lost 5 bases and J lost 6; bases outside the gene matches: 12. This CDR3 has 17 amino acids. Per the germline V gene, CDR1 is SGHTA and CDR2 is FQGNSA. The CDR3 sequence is CASSRSALAGMPGELFF. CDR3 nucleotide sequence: TGTGCCAGCAGCCGCTCGGCACTAGCGGGGATGCCCGGGGAGCTGTTTTTT.

The DNA for the CDR3 is TGCGCCAGCAGCCAAGATTTCTCGGACTGGAGCATTCAGTACTTC. It translates to CASSQDFSDWSIQYF. The rearrangement joins TRBV4-3 to TRBJ2-4; possibly TRBD2 for D (5 bases). This CDR3 has 15 amino acids. Looked up from germline, CDR1 is LGHNA and CDR2 is YSLEER. The ends were cut back, 0 bases at V and 9 bases at J, with 15 bases in the middle.

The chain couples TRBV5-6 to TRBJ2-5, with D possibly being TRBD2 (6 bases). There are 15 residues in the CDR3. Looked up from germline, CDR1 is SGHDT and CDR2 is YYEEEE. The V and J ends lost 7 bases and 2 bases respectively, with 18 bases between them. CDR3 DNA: TGTGCCAGCGGCCGACTAGGAGAATTACAAGAGACCCAGTACTTC. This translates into CASGRLGELQETQYF. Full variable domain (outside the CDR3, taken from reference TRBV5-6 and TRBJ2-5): DAGVTQSPTHLIKTRGQQVTLRCSPKSGHDTVSWYQQALGQGPQFIFQYYEEEERQRGNFPDRFSGHQFPNYSSELNVNALLLGDSALYLCASGRLGELQETQYFGPGTRLLVL.

The CDR3 region is CASSLGARQGNQPQHF. CDR3 bases: TGTGCCAGCAGCTTAGGGGCCCGCCAGGGCAATCAGCCCCAGCATTTT. The J gene is TRBJ1-5, the V gene TRBV7-2, with D hard to call. The CDR3 loop spans 16 amino acids. Per the germline V gene, CDR1 is SGHTA and CDR2 is FQGNSA. Trimming left V 1 base short and J 2 bases short, with 12 bases between.

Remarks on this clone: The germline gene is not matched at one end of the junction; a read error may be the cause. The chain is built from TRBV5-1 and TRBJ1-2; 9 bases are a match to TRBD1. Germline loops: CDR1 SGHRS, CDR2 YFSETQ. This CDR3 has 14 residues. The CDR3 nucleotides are TGTGCCAGCAGCTTGGGACAGGGATATACTGGCTACACCTTC. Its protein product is CASSLGQGYTGYTF.